In its sample, the clone carrying this T cell receptor (beta chain) is medium-sized. No antigen is known for it. Source material was 2 million unsorted PBMCs, stored at -80 °C in RNAlater. The record originates from a study of neurological immune-mediated disorders. Study-level findings and limits: The absence of shared CDR3 amino acid sequences among expanded clones across subjects suggests private repertoires in all groups.

Synthesis of cDNA was performed by 5'RACE using 10-nucleotide random UMIs. Each CDR3 protein gets one entry after TCRdb re-called the 5' RACE reads with MiXCR. This table has 25,000 to 30,000 distinct CDR3 sequences, 5% to 8% appearing once. The source is a woman between 50 and 59 years old in good health. The sequencing input was PBMCs.

The CDR3 bases are TGCAGTGCTCTCTTGCGTAGCGGGGTACCCTACGAGCAGTACTTC. Its translation: CSALLRSGVPYEQYF. The chain uses TRBV20-1 and TRBJ2-7, with 8 bases that match TRBD2. CDR1 and CDR2 from the germline V gene are DFQATT and SNEGSKA (reference sequence). The CDR3 length is 15 residues. The V segment lost 5 bases and the J segment 2 bases; nucleotides outside the gene matches: 11.